Listed below are T cell receptor beta chains from one sample, sequenced in a study of cytomegalovirus exposure and HLA in healthy donors. Clones were read by immunoSEQ multiplex PCR, and TCRdb kept only the in-frame ones, dropping some. Altogether fewer than 110,000 clones are present, roughly 85% being singletons, with the ten largest covering around 3.9%. Sequencing used PBMCs. These receptor sequences come from a man between 25 and 39 years old in good health and CMV-seronegative. Each CDR3 is given with its conserved first and last residue. Fields, in order: D gene, V gene, clone size, J gene, CDR3 protein, CDR3 DNA. The D gene is left open where the match is weak. Clone size appears in some rows only: once, few, many, or a class for an expanded clone.

D gene: TRBD1
V gene: TRBV7-8
clone size: -
J gene: TRBJ2-1
CDR3 protein: CASSFRDSNNEQFF
CDR3 DNA: TGTGCCAGCAGCTTCCGGGACAGCAACAATGAGCAGTTCTTC

D gene: -
V gene: TRBV6-5
clone size: -
J gene: TRBJ2-5
CDR3 protein: CASSYSNRARRETQYF
CDR3 DNA: TGTGCCAGCAGTTACTCGAACAGGGCTAGGAGGGAGACCCAGTACTTC

D gene: -
V gene: TRBV13
clone size: -
J gene: TRBJ2-7
CDR3 protein: CASSTRLYEQYF
CDR3 DNA: TGTGCCAGCAGTACAAGATTATACGAGCAGTACTTC

D gene: -
V gene: TRBV2
clone size: -
J gene: TRBJ2-7
CDR3 protein: CASRGGGISYEQYF
CDR3 DNA: TGTGCCAGCAGAGGAGGGGGCATCTCCTACGAGCAGTACTTC

D gene: -
V gene: TRBV30
clone size: few
J gene: TRBJ1-5
CDR3 protein: CAWNPKDFYQPQHF
CDR3 DNA: TGTGCCTGGAACCCGAAGGACTTCTATCAGCCCCAGCATTTT

D gene: TRBD1
V gene: TRBV27
clone size: -
J gene: TRBJ1-1
CDR3 protein: CASSLAGGNTEAFF
CDR3 DNA: TGTGCCAGCAGTTTGGCAGGGGGGAACACTGAAGCTTTCTTT

D gene: -
V gene: TRBV5-5
clone size: -
J gene: TRBJ2-5
CDR3 protein: CASSLGGGAGETQYF
CDR3 DNA: TGTGCCAGCAGCTTGGGGGGCGGGGCCGGGGAGACCCAGTACTTC

D gene: -
V gene: TRBV5-6
clone size: -
J gene: TRBJ2-7
CDR3 protein: CASSLEFRGPRYEQYF
CDR3 DNA: TGTGCCAGCAGCTTGGAATTCAGGGGTCCTAGGTACGAGCAGTACTTC

D gene: TRBD2
V gene: TRBV29-1
clone size: -
J gene: TRBJ2-3
CDR3 protein: CSVNSRAGVRSRTDTQYF
CDR3 DNA: TGCAGCGTCAACTCGCGAGCGGGAGTGAGGTCCCGCACAGATACGCAGTATTTT

D gene: -
V gene: TRBV5-1
clone size: -
J gene: TRBJ2-1
CDR3 protein: CASSLEIADNEQFF
CDR3 DNA: TGCGCCAGCAGCTTGGAAATAGCGGACAATGAGCAGTTCTTC

D gene: TRBD1
V gene: TRBV29-1
clone size: -
J gene: TRBJ2-5
CDR3 protein: CSVARWGQESEETQYF
CDR3 DNA: TGCAGCGTCGCAAGGTGGGGACAGGAAAGCGAGGAGACCCAGTACTTC

D gene: -
V gene: TRBV5-1
clone size: -
J gene: TRBJ2-2
CDR3 protein: CASSFASTGELFF
CDR3 DNA: TGCGCCAGCAGCTTTGCCAGCACCGGGGAGCTGTTTTTT

D gene: -
V gene: TRBV4-1
clone size: -
J gene: TRBJ2-5
CDR3 protein: CASSQEVSPLTGRQETQYF
CDR3 DNA: TGCGCCAGCAGCCAAGAAGTCTCTCCGCTGACAGGCAGACAAGAGACCCAGTACTTC

D gene: TRBD1
V gene: TRBV5-1
clone size: -
J gene: TRBJ1-1
CDR3 protein: CASSLWGQGIGATEAFF
CDR3 DNA: TGCGCCAGCAGCTTGTGGGGACAGGGCATAGGGGCCACTGAAGCTTTCTTT

D gene: -
V gene: TRBV6-5
clone size: -
J gene: TRBJ1-1
CDR3 protein: CASRRGGPTEAFF
CDR3 DNA: TGTGCCAGCAGACGAGGGGGTCCCACTGAAGCTTTCTTT

D gene: -
V gene: TRBV5-4
clone size: -
J gene: TRBJ2-3
CDR3 protein: CASSLSGGDTQYF
CDR3 DNA: TGTGCCAGCAGCTTGTCAGGAGGAGATACGCAGTATTTT

D gene: -
V gene: TRBV4-1
clone size: once
J gene: TRBJ2-7
CDR3 protein: CASSLSLGDSYEQYF
CDR3 DNA: TGCGCCAGCAGTCTTTCGTTAGGAGACTCCTACGAGCAGTACTTC

D gene: TRBD2
V gene: TRBV5-4
clone size: few
J gene: TRBJ2-7
CDR3 protein: CASSFAPSGGQDEQYF
CDR3 DNA: TGTGCCAGCAGCTTTGCACCTAGCGGGGGTCAAGACGAGCAGTACTTC

D gene: TRBD1
V gene: TRBV6-4
clone size: -
J gene: TRBJ1-1
CDR3 protein: CASRKTGEGTEAFF
CDR3 DNA: TGTGCCAGCAGGAAGACAGGGGAAGGCACTGAAGCTTTCTTT

D gene: -
V gene: TRBV12-5
clone size: -
J gene: TRBJ2-5
CDR3 protein: CASGSGNPQETQYF
CDR3 DNA: TGTGCTAGTGGTTCCGGGAATCCCCAAGAGACCCAGTACTTC

D gene: TRBD2
V gene: TRBV28
clone size: -
J gene: TRBJ2-7
CDR3 protein: CASSPAKIHSGRADEQYF
CDR3 DNA: TGTGCCAGCAGTCCCGCAAAAATACATAGCGGGAGGGCCGACGAGCAGTACTTC

D gene: -
V gene: TRBV4-1
clone size: few
J gene: TRBJ2-2
CDR3 protein: CASSQAITSYTGELFF
CDR3 DNA: TGCGCCAGCAGCCAAGCTATCACTAGCTATACCGGGGAGCTGTTTTTT

D gene: TRBD1
V gene: TRBV7-9
clone size: -
J gene: TRBJ2-7
CDR3 protein: CASRHDRGRDEQYF
CDR3 DNA: TGTGCCAGCAGGCACGACAGGGGGAGGGACGAGCAGTACTTC

D gene: -
V gene: TRBV11-3
clone size: -
J gene: TRBJ2-2
CDR3 protein: CASSRSTSRTGELFF
CDR3 DNA: TGTGCCAGCAGCCGAAGTACGTCGCGAACCGGGGAGCTGTTTTTT

D gene: -
V gene: TRBV30
clone size: once
J gene: TRBJ2-1
CDR3 protein: CAWGRTDEQFF
CDR3 DNA: TGTGCCTGGGGGCGTACGGATGAGCAGTTCTTC

D gene: TRBD1
V gene: TRBV7-2
clone size: -
J gene: TRBJ1-2
CDR3 protein: CASSTRRGLYGYTF
CDR3 DNA: TGTGCCAGCAGCACCCGCAGGGGGCTCTATGGCTACACCTTC

D gene: TRBD2
V gene: TRBV7-2
clone size: -
J gene: TRBJ2-1
CDR3 protein: CASSLRLAGLHNEQFF
CDR3 DNA: TGTGCCAGCAGCTTACGGCTAGCGGGGCTACACAATGAGCAGTTCTTC

D gene: TRBD2
V gene: TRBV11-3
clone size: -
J gene: TRBJ2-1
CDR3 protein: CASSLTGTSYNEQFF
CDR3 DNA: TGTGCCAGCAGCTTGACCGGGACTAGTTACAATGAGCAGTTCTTC

D gene: -
V gene: TRBV7-2
clone size: -
J gene: TRBJ1-4
CDR3 protein: CASSPSPQAHNEKLFF
CDR3 DNA: TGTGCCAGCAGCCCCTCCCCCCAGGCCCATAATGAAAAACTGTTTTTT

D gene: -
V gene: TRBV5-1
clone size: -
J gene: TRBJ2-2
CDR3 protein: CASSFGLSGGTGELFF
CDR3 DNA: TGCGCCAGCAGCTTCGGGTTAAGTGGCGGCACCGGGGAGCTGTTTTTT

D gene: TRBD1
V gene: TRBV5-1
clone size: -
J gene: TRBJ1-3
CDR3 protein: CASSRSGQGPGNTIYF
CDR3 DNA: TGCGCCAGCAGCAGATCCGGACAGGGCCCTGGAAACACCATATATTTT

D gene: -
V gene: TRBV4-1
clone size: once
J gene: TRBJ1-2
CDR3 protein: CASSPPARSYGYTF
CDR3 DNA: TGCGCCAGCAGCCCCCCGGCAAGGAGCTATGGCTACACCTTC

D gene: -
V gene: TRBV28
clone size: few
J gene: TRBJ1-5
CDR3 protein: CASSLSQGGQPQHF
CDR3 DNA: TGTGCCAGCAGTTTAAGTCAGGGCGGTCAGCCCCAGCATTTT

D gene: -
V gene: TRBV6-1
clone size: -
J gene: TRBJ1-2
CDR3 protein: CASSVLSGQTMGYTF
CDR3 DNA: TGTGCCAGCAGTGTCTTATCGGGACAAACTATGGGCTACACCTTC

D gene: -
V gene: TRBV20-1
clone size: -
J gene: TRBJ2-7
CDR3 protein: CSAKTAYEQYF
CDR3 DNA: TGCAGTGCTAAGACAGCTTACGAGCAGTACTTC

D gene: TRBD2
V gene: TRBV5-1
clone size: -
J gene: TRBJ2-3
CDR3 protein: CASSIGLAGPDTQYF
CDR3 DNA: TGCGCCAGCAGCATTGGCTTAGCGGGGCCAGATACGCAGTATTTT